This TCR beta chain was retrieved from a study of blood T cells in healthy people across ages. Staff drew roughly 10 milliliters of peripheral blood from each donor. The germline CDR1 and CDR2 sequences are SGHVS and FNYEAQ. This CDR3 has 13 amino acids. Next came a second PCR, run for 7 to 11 cycles, which used a sample-barcoded 5' primer along with a J-beta primer mix. From the 5' RACE reads, TCRdb called clonotypes with MiXCR, one entry per CDR3 protein. The table has 650,000 or so distinct CDR3 sequences, 45% to 60% seen once. To note about this clonotype: What it binds is not known.

Findings and caveats of the study: TCR beta diversity per million T cells fell roughly linearly with age. Diversity was higher, and naive CD4+ cells more numerous, in long-lived donors than in aged donors.

The rearrangement links TRBV7-6 to TRBJ2-5; D is possibly TRBD1 (5 bases). With the DNA end fitting TRBJ2-7 better, the J assignment may be wrong. This clonotype originated in a woman older than 75 in good health. The sequencing input was blood. CDR3 DNA sequence: TGTGCCAGCAGCTCGAATCAGGGATACGAGCAGTACTTC. As protein: CASSSNQGYEQYF.